This T cell receptor beta chain comes out of a study of blood T cells in healthy people across ages. A second PCR, run for 7 to 11 cycles, used a sample-barcoded 5' primer plus a J-beta primer mix. From the 5' RACE reads, TCRdb called clonotypes with MiXCR, one entry per CDR3 protein. The repertoire holds 1,800,000 or so distinct CDR3 sequences, roughly 43% seen once, with roughly 23% in the top ten. Healthy Caucasian individuals from Russia aged about 6 to 90 served as donors. Study-wide results and limits: PBMCs went unsorted, and a conclusive naive versus antigen-experienced comparison was therefore prevented. As age increased, TCR beta diversity per million T cells fell in a roughly linear fashion. Long-lived donors exceeded aged donors in naive CD4+ cells and diversity.

Concerning this clonotype itself: Its target is not known.

The receptor comes from a human donor in good health. Sequenced material: blood.

As DNA, the CDR3 is TGTGCCAGCAGCGTAGGTGGGTCAGGGGCGGATGAGCAGTTCTTC. Translated, it gives CASSVGGSGADEQFF. The J gene is TRBJ2-1, the V gene TRBV9; tentatively, D is TRBD1 (6 bases). Germline lookup yields CDR1 SGDLS and CDR2 YYNGEE. The ends were cut back, 0 bases at V and 8 bases at J, with 15 bases in the middle. This CDR3 is built from 15 residues.